This TCR beta chain comes out of a study of T cell responses to AZD1222 COVID-19 vaccine. The V end was cut by 5 bases, the J end by 1 base, with 9 bases between. The germline V gene encodes CDR1 SGHRS and CDR2 YFSETQ. The CDR3 spans 13 residues. Here immunoSEQ multiplex PCR was the method, and the copy in TCRdb shows in-frame clones only, minus some. The sample includes roughly 110,000 clones, roughly 87% seen only once; the top ten take 4.5% to 6%. Sequenced material: peripheral blood, taken 28 days after the second AZD1222 dose. The J gene is TRBJ1-1, the V gene TRBV5-1, with D maybe TRBD1 (5 bases). The clonotype was recovered from an adult who received the AZD1222 COVID-19 vaccine. The CDR3 loop reads CASRQDQNTEAFF. The CDR3 nucleotides are TGCGCCAGCAGACAGGACCAGAACACTGAAGCTTTCTTT. The full variable domain, its missing parts supplied by reference TRBV5-1 and TRBJ1-1, is KAGVTQTPRYLIKTRGQQVTLSCSPISGHRSVSWYQQTPGQGLQFLFEYFSETQRNKGNFPGRFSGRQFSNSRSEMNVSTLELGDSALYLCASRQDQNTEAFFGQGTRLTVV.